The 27 T cell receptor beta chains below were found in one sample sequenced in a study of T cell repertoires in cytomegalovirus infection. These receptors' antigens are unknown. TCRdb re-called the reads through MiXCR, storing one row per CDR3 protein. The sample includes about 89,000 distinct CDR3 sequences, about 29% seen only once; the top ten take more than 70%. The source material was CD8+ T cells from cultured PBMCs, sampled from culture after CMV antigen stimulation. Receptor source: a human donor in good health (CMV status not recorded). Some clones in this sample may be carry-over from other donors' samples.

This clonotype was seen more than once but under ten times. The chain links TRBV4-2 to TRBJ2-1, with D maybe TRBD2 (6 bases). Trimming removed 0 bases at V and 9 bases at J, with 18 bases between. The CDR3 loop spans 16 amino acids. CDR1 is LGHNA and CDR2 is YNFKEQ in the germline V gene. DNA for the CDR3: TGTGCCAGCAGCCAAGAACAGGCGGCTAGCGTCGGTGAGCAGTTCTTC. It encodes CASSQEQAASVGEQFF.

This rearrangement joins TRBV20-1 to TRBJ1-1, with a possible D match to TRBD1 (6 bases). From germline, CDR1 is DFQATT and CDR2 SNEGSKA (reference sequence). This CDR3 comprises 12 residues. Trimming shortened V by 3 bases and J by 1 base, and 6 bases separated the two germline ends. CDR3 protein: CSARDRNTEAFF. CDR3 in DNA: TGCAGTGCTAGGGACAGGAACACTGAAGCTTTCTTT.

The chain couples TRBV20-1 to TRBJ1-2, with 10 bases matching TRBD1. The length of the CDR3 is 13 residues. Germline V gene sequence: CDR1 DFQATT, CDR2 SNEGSKA (reference sequence). Trimming at V came to 1 base and at J to 7 bases, leaving 3 bases not matched to a gene. The CDR3 DNA is TGCAGTGCTAGAGCAGGACAGGGGGGTGGCTACACCTTC. It specifies CSARAGQGGGYTF.

This clonotype came up many times. The V call is TRBV12-3 or TRBV12-4, the J call TRBJ1-3; tentative D call: TRBD1 (5 bases). The CDR3 runs 15 residues. V was shortened by 8 bases and J by 0 bases, with 14 bases between the two germline ends. CDR3: CASQRRGSSGNTIYF. For the CDR3, the DNA is TGTGCCAGCCAGCGGCGGGGGAGCTCTGGAAACACCATATATTTT.

The V and J genes are TRBV7-9 and TRBJ2-7; 10 bases line up with TRBD1. CDR3 length: 14 amino acids. Germline CDR1 SEHNR, CDR2 FQNEAQ (reference sequence). V gave up 1 base and J gave up 5 bases; unmatched junction bases: 2. CDR3 nucleotide sequence: TGTGCCAGCAGCTTAGTGACAGGGGGCGACGAGCAGTACTTC. It specifies CASSLVTGGDEQYF.

V and J are TRBV19 and TRBJ2-3; D is unresolved. The CDR3 totals 13 residues. Germline CDR1 is LNHDA and CDR2 is SQIVND (reference sequence). CDR3 in DNA: TGTGCTGTTCGCCCAGGTAGCACAGATACGCAGTATTTT. This codes for CAVRPGSTDTQYF.

The chain couples TRBV6-2 or TRBV6-3 to TRBJ1-2; D possibly corresponds to TRBD1 (5 bases). Looked up from germline, CDR1 is MNHEY and CDR2 is SVGEGT. The CDR3 contains 19 residues. V was shortened by 0 bases and J by 3 bases, with 23 bases between the two germline ends. CDR3 DNA: TGTGCCAGCAGTTACTCGGGACCTGCACTCTTGACGCCGGACTATGGCTACACCTTC. This sequence encodes CASSYSGPALLTPDYGYTF.

The chain joins TRBV7-6 to TRBJ2-2; 12 bases fit TRBD1. V was pared by 5 bases and J by 6 bases, with 10 bases of the junction left unmatched. Per germline, CDR1 SGHVS and CDR2 FNYEAQ. The CDR3 runs to 17 residues. CDR3 sequence: CASSRYRDRGLAGELFF. In DNA form, the CDR3 reads TGTGCCAGCAGCAGATACCGGGACAGGGGGCTTGCCGGGGAGCTGTTTTTT. The complete variable domain, with remaining parts taken from reference TRBV7-6 and TRBJ2-2, reads GAGVSQSPRYKVTKRGQDVALRCDPISGHVSLYWYRQALGQGPEFLTYFNYEAQQDKSGLPNDRFSAERPEGSISTLTIQRTEQRDSAMYRCASSRYRDRGLAGELFFGEGSRLTVL.

The sample holds a few counts of this clonotype. J is TRBJ1-5 and V is TRBV19; D is uncertain. The CDR3 is 12 residues long. CDR1 is LNHDA, CDR2 SQIVND, per germline (reference sequence). The germline V and J ends were trimmed by 1 base and 9 bases, with 7 bases remaining between them. In nucleotides, the CDR3 is TGTGCCAGTAGTATAGGGGCCCGGCCCCAGCATTTT. Protein: CASSIGARPQHF.

The chain has TRBV4-3 and TRBJ2-7, with D tentatively TRBD1 (6 bases). The CDR3 length is 18 residues. V lost 0 bases to trimming and J lost 0 bases, with 18 bases between them. Germline V CDR1 and CDR2: LGHNA, YSLEER. The CDR3 nucleotides read TGCGCCAGCAGCCAAGATCCAGGCCCGAGGGGGTTCTCCTACGAGCAGTACTTC. It encodes CASSQDPGPRGFSYEQYF.

This clonotype has only a few counts. This rearrangement joins TRBV20-1 to TRBJ2-3; 8 nucleotides line up with TRBD1. The V gene end was trimmed by 1 base and the J gene end by 5 bases; junction bases not matched to a gene: 8. The germline gives CDR1 DFQATT, CDR2 SNEGSKA (reference sequence). This CDR3 spans 15 amino acids. The CDR3 protein is CSARVTGEAGDTQYF. The CDR3 bases are TGCAGTGCTAGAGTGACAGGGGAAGCTGGAGATACGCAGTATTTT.

This chain links TRBV7-8 with TRBJ2-3; TRBD2 is a possible D gene (5 bases). Between the trimmed V and J ends, which lost 5 bases and 2 bases, there was a span of 14 bases. This CDR3 is 15 amino acids long. Germline CDR1 is SGHVS and CDR2 is FQNEAQ. CDR3 in amino acids: CASSPGLMNTDTQYF. The CDR3 bases are TGTGCCAGCAGCCCCGGACTCATGAACACAGATACGCAGTATTTT. Drawing the rest from reference TRBV7-8 and TRBJ2-3, the complete variable domain is GAGVSQSPRYKVAKRGQDVALRCDPISGHVSLFWYQQALGQGPEFLTYFQNEAQLDKSGLPSDRFFAERPEGSVSTLKIQRTQQEDSAVYLCASSPGLMNTDTQYFGPGTRLTVL.

This clonotype was seen a handful of times. V and J are TRBV7-6 and TRBJ1-4, with D hard to call. Trimming removed 2 bases at V and 5 bases at J, with 12 bases between. The CDR3 is 15 residues long. Germline CDR1 is SGHVS and CDR2 is FNYEAQ. The CDR3 sequence: CASSLYGVRNEKLFF. The CDR3 DNA follows: TGTGCCAGCAGCTTATATGGGGTGAGAAATGAAAAACTGTTTTTT. Filled out from reference TRBV7-6 and TRBJ1-4, the complete variable domain reads GAGVSQSPRYKVTKRGQDVALRCDPISGHVSLYWYRQALGQGPEFLTYFNYEAQQDKSGLPNDRFSAERPEGSISTLTIQRTEQRDSAMYRCASSLYGVRNEKLFFGSGTQLSVL.

This chain links TRBV25-1 with TRBJ1-1; D ambiguous. V shed 3 bases and J shed 4 bases, with 3 bases lying between them. Germline V gene data show CDR1 as MGHDK and CDR2 as SYGVNS. The CDR3 has 11 amino acids. The CDR3 DNA reads TGTGCCAGCAGTGACGGCACTGAAGCTTTCTTT. This translates into CASSDGTEAFF.

This clonotype has ten or more counts. The CDR3 bases are TGTGCCAGCAGTTACTCGCTCTCGAGGGGAGAGGGCGGCTACACCTTC. As protein: CASSYSLSRGEGGYTF. The chain is built from TRBV6-2 or TRBV6-3 and TRBJ1-2; TRBD1 is a possible D gene (5 bases). The V and J ends lost 0 bases and 8 bases respectively, with 19 bases between them. Per the germline V gene, CDR1 is MNHEY and CDR2 is SVGEGT. The CDR3 length is 16 residues.

This chain joins TRBV6-5 and TRBJ2-7; D is ambiguous. Trimming removed 0 bases from V and 4 bases from J, with 7 bases in between. CDR3 size: 13 residues. Germline-derived CDR1 and CDR2 are MNHEY and SVGAGI. CDR3 coding DNA: TGTGCCAGCAGTTACTCCGTCGCGTACGAGCAGTACTTC. Its translation: CASSYSVAYEQYF.

The chain has TRBV5-6 and TRBJ2-1; D remains unclear. CDR3 length: 13 amino acids. Germline CDR1 and CDR2: SGHDT and YYEEEE. Trimming shortened V by 0 bases and J by 7 bases, and 8 bases separated the two germline ends. The CDR3 bases are TGTGCCAGCAGCTTGGGTCCACTAAATGAGCAGTTCTTC. Its translation: CASSLGPLNEQFF.

This clonotype was detected ten times or more. This chain connects TRBV7-6 to TRBJ2-2, with 9 bases identical to TRBD1. The germline gives CDR1 SGHVS, CDR2 FNYEAQ. The CDR3 is 18 amino acids. The V segment lost 7 bases and the J segment 0 bases; nucleotides outside the gene matches: 12. CDR3 coding DNA: TGTGCCAGCATCGCACAGGGGGCCCATGATACGAACACCGGGGAGCTGTTTTTT. Protein sequence: CASIAQGAHDTNTGELFF.

The rearrangement joins TRBV5-1 to TRBJ2-1; TRBD2 aligns across 7 bases. The germline V gene encodes CDR1 SGHRS and CDR2 YFSETQ. V lost 6 bases to trimming and J lost 0 bases; unmatched junction nucleotides: 6. This CDR3 has 15 amino acids. CDR3 nucleotide sequence: TGCGCCAGCAAATTATGGACTAGCTCCTACAATGAGCAGTTCTTC. Translating it yields CASKLWTSSYNEQFF.

This clonotype was recorded many times. The chain employs TRBV5-1 and TRBJ2-1; 12 nucleotides match TRBD2. Germline V gene sequence: CDR1 SGHRS, CDR2 YFSETQ. V shed 4 bases and J 3 bases; nucleotides not matched to a gene: 8. The CDR3 runs 17 residues. The CDR3 loop is CASSPGGLAGLYNEQFF. CDR3 DNA sequence: TGCGCCAGCAGCCCCGGAGGACTAGCGGGGCTCTACAATGAGCAGTTCTTC.

This clonotype has just a few counts. The chain couples TRBV6-1 to TRBJ2-1; D tentatively fits TRBD1 or TRBD2 (6 bases each). The CDR3 sequence is 15 residues long. The germline CDR1 and CDR2 sequences are MNHNS and SASEGT. V lost 5 bases and J lost 4, with 15 bases in between. The CDR3 nucleotides read TGTGCCAGCAGTACCCCGTGGGGGGCTTACAATGAGCAGTTCTTC. Translating it yields CASSTPWGAYNEQFF.

The V gene is TRBV27, the J gene TRBJ1-1; a possible D gene is TRBD1 (6 bases). The CDR3 is made up of 14 amino acids. V lost 2 bases to trimming and J lost 4 bases, with 11 bases between them. CDR1 is MNHEY and CDR2 is SMNVEV in the germline V gene (reference sequence). The CDR3 protein is CASSLAGGTTEAFF. The CDR3 nucleotides read TGTGCCAGCAGTTTAGCGGGGGGCACCACTGAAGCTTTCTTT.

There are many counts of this clonotype. V and J are TRBV19 and TRBJ1-1, with D possibly matching TRBD1 (5 bases). The V gene's germline CDR1 is LNHDA and CDR2 SQIVND (reference sequence). This CDR3 is 14 amino acids long. Trimming cost V 5 bases and J 3 bases, with 13 bases left between them. The CDR3 nucleotides are TGTGCCAGTAGTTACGGGGGAGGAGACACTGAAGCTTTCTTT. Translated, it gives CASSYGGGDTEAFF.

The chain is built from TRBV6-5 and TRBJ1-3; D remains ambiguous. V was trimmed by 7 bases and J by 4 bases, leaving 11 bases between them. The CDR3 consists of 13 residues. Germline CDR1 reads MNHEY; CDR2 reads SVGAGI. In DNA form, the CDR3 reads TGTGCCAGCACACGCCTATACGGAAACACCATATATTTT. Its translation is CASTRLYGNTIYF.

This clonotype was seen a single time. J is TRBJ1-1 and V is TRBV25-1, with no clear D. This CDR3 is 14 amino acids long. CDR1 is MGHDK and CDR2 is SYGVNS in the germline V gene. V dropped 3 bases and J dropped 3 bases, with 11 bases sitting between them. CDR3 in amino acids: CASSETRGDTEAFF. The CDR3 DNA is TGTGCCAGCAGTGAGACACGTGGTGACACTGAAGCTTTCTTT.

This clonotype occurred a few times. The chain uses TRBV15 and TRBJ2-6; D is unclear. Per germline, CDR1 LNHNV and CDR2 YYDKDF (reference sequence). Trimming left V 0 bases short and J 0 bases short, with 9 bases between. CDR3 length: 17 amino acids. CDR3 sequence (DNA): TGTGCCACCAGCAGAGATATAACATCCTCTGGGGCCAACGTCCTGACTTTC. Its translation is CATSRDITSSGANVLTF.

This clonotype was observed at least ten times. This chain connects TRBV6-1 to TRBJ2-1; no firm D call. The CDR3 covers 15 residues. Germline loops: CDR1 MNHNS, CDR2 SASEGT. V lost 6 bases and J lost 0, with 12 bases in between. The CDR3 sequence: CASRKLEISYNEQFF. The DNA for the CDR3 is TGTGCCAGCAGGAAACTTGAAATCTCCTACAATGAGCAGTTCTTC.